This T cell receptor (beta chain) appears in the sequencing data of a study of blood T cells in healthy people across ages. In the study overall: For every two T cells, template switching captured about one barcoded beta molecule.

With a J-beta primer mix and a sample-barcoded 5' primer, a second PCR ran 7 to 11 cycles. A template-switch adaptor containing 12 random nucleotides labeled each cDNA molecule. Using its own MiXCR run on the 5' RACE reads, TCRdb lists one record per CDR3 protein. Among roughly 800,000 distinct CDR3 sequences listed, around 36% were seen once. This clonotype has ten or more counts. Its antigen remains unknown. Extraction of total RNA produced a minimum of 5.5 micrograms from each sample. Study outcomes and limitations: While age rose, TCR beta diversity per million T cells dropped in a roughly linear way.

Trimming removed 4 bases from V and 7 bases from J, with 13 bases in between. The CDR3 runs 13 residues. Germline CDR1 reads SGHTA; CDR2 reads FQGTGA. The chain employs TRBV7-3 and TRBJ1-2; tentatively, D is TRBD1 (5 bases). This clonotype was obtained from a man aged 18 to 29 in good health. Sequenced material: blood. Here the CDR3 DNA reads TGTGCCAGCAGCTCCCCAGGGAGGGGTGGCTACACCTTC. Translating gives CASSSPGRGGYTF.